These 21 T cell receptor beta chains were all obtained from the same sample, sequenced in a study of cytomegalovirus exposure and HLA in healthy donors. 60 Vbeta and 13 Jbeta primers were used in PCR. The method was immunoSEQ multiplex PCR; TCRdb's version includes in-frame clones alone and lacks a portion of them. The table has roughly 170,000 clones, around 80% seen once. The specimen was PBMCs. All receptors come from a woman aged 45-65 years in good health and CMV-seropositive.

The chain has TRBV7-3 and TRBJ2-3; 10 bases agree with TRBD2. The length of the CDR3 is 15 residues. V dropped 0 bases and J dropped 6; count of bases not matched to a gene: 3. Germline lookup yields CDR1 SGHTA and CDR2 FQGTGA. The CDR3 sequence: CASSLTSGRYDTQYF. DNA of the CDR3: TGTGCCAGCAGCTTAACTAGCGGGAGGTACGATACGCAGTATTTT.

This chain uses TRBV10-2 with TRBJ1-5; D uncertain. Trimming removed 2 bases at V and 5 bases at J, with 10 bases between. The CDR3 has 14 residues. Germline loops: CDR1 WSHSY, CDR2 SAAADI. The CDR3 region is CASSEAVPYQPQHF. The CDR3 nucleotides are TGCGCCAGCAGTGAGGCAGTTCCCTATCAGCCCCAGCATTTT.

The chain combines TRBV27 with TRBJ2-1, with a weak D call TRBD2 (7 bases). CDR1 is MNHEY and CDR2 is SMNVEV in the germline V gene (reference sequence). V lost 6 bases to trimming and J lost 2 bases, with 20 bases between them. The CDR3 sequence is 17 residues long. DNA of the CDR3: TGTGCCAGCAGAATGGGATGGGGGAGGGGGGCCTACAATGAGCAGTTCTTC. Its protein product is CASRMGWGRGAYNEQFF.

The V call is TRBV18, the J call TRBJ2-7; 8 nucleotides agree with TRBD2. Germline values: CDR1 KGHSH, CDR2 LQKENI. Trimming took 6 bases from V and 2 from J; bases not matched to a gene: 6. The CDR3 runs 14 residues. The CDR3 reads CASSQSGGTYEQYF. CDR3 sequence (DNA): TGTGCCAGCTCTCAGAGCGGGGGAACCTACGAGCAGTACTTC.

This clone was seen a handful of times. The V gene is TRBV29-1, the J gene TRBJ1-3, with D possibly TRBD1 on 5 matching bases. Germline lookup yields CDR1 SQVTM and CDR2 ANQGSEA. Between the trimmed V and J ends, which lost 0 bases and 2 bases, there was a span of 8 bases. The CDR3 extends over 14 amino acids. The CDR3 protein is CSVEENRPGNTIYF. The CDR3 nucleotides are TGCAGCGTTGAAGAAAACAGGCCTGGAAACACCATATATTTT. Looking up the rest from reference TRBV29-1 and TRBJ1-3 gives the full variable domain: SAVISQKPSRDICQRGTSLTIQCQVDSQVTMMFWYRQQPGQSLTLIATANQGSEATYESGFVIDKFPISRPNLTFSTLTVSNMSPEDSSIYLCSVEENRPGNTIYFGEGSWLTVV.

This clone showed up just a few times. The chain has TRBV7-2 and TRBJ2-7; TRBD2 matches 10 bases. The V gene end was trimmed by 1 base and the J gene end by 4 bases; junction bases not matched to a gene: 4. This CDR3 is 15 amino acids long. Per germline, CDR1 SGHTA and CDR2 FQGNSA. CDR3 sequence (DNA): TGTGCCAGCAGCTTAGAACTAGCGGGAATTTACGAGCAGTACTTC. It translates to CASSLELAGIYEQYF.

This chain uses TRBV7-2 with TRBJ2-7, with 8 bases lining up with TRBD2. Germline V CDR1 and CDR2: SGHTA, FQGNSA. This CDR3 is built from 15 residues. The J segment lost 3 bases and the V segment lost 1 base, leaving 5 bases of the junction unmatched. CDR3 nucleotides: TGTGCCAGCAGCTTAGTAGGCGGGGGGCTCTACGAGCAGTACTTC. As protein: CASSLVGGGLYEQYF.

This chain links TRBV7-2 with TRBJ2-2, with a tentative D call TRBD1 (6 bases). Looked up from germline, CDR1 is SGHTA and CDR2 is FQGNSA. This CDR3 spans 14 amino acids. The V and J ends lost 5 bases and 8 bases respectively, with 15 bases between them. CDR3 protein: CASSLTPGAGELFF. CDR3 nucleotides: TGTGCCAGCAGCCTCACACCAGGGGCTGGGGAGCTGTTTTTT.

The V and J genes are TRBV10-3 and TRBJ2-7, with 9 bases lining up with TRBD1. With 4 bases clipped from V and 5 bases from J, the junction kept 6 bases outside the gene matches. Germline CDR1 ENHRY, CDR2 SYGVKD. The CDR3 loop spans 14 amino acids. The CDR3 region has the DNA TGTGCCATCAGTGGGAGGACAGGGGATAACGAGCAGTACTTC. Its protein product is CAISGRTGDNEQYF.

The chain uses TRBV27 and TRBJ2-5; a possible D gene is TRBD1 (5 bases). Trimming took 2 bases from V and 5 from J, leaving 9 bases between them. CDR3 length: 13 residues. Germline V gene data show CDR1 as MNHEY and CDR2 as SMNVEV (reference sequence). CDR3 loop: CASSLGARETQYF. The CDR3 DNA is TGTGCCAGCAGTTTAGGGGCCAGGGAGACCCAGTACTTC.

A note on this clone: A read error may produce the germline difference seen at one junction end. The CDR3 is CSSSLIGYEAFF. The CDR3 DNA follows: TGTTCCAGCAGCTTAATCGGTTATGAAGCTTTCTTT. The chain employs TRBV7-9 and TRBJ1-1; D call uncertain. The germline CDR1 and CDR2 sequences are SEHNR and FQNEAQ (reference sequence). This CDR3 spans 12 amino acids.

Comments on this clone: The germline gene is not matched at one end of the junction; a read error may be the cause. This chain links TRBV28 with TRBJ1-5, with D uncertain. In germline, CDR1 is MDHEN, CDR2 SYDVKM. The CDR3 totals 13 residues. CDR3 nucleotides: TGTGGCAGCAAAGAGGGAGGCAATCAGCCCCAGCATTTT. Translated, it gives CGSKEGGNQPQHF. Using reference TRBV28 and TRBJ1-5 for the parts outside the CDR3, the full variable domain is DVKVTQSSRYLVKRTGEKVFLECVQDMDHENMFWYRQDPGLGLRLIYFSYDVKMKEKGDIPEGYSVSREKKERFSLILESASTNQTSMYLCGSKEGGNQPQHFGDGTRLSIL.

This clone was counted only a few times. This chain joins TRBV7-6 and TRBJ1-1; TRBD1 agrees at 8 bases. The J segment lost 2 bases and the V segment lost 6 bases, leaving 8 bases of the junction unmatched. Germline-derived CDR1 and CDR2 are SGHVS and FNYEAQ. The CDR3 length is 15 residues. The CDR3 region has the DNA TGTGCCAGCAGTCTACAGGACAGGGTTAACACTGAAGCTTTCTTT. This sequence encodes CASSLQDRVNTEAFF.

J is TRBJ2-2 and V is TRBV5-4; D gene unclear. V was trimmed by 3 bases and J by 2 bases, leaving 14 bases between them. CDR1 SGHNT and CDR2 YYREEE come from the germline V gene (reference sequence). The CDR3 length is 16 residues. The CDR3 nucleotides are TGTGCCAGCAGCTCTGTCGGCCAGCGCAACACCGGGGAGCTGTTTTTT. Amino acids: CASSSVGQRNTGELFF.

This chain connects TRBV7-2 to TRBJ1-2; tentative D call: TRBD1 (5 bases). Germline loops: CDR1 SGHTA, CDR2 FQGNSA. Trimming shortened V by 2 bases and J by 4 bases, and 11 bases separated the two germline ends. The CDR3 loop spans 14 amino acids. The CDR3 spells CASSLRQGGYGYTF. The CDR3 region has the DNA TGTGCCAGCAGCTTACGGCAGGGCGGCTATGGCTACACCTTC.

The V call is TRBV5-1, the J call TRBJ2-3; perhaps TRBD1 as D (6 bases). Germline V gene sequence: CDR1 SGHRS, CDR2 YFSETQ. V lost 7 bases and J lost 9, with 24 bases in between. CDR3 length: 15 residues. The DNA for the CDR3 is TGCGCCAGCTTTGAGCCGGGACACGGTGGTCAGACGCAGTATTTT. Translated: CASFEPGHGGQTQYF.

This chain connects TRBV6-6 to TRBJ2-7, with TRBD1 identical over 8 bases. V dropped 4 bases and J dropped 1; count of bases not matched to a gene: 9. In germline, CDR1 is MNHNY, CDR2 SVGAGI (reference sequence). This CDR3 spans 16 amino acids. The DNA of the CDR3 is TGTGCCAGCAGTTCATCCTCCGACAGGGGTTCCTACGAGCAGTACTTC. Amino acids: CASSSSSDRGSYEQYF.

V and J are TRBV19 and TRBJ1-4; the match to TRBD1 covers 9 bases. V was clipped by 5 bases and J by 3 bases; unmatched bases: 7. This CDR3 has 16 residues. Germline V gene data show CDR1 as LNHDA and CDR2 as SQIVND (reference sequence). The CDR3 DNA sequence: TGTGCCAGTAGTTTCTCACAGGGGGCGGCTAATGAAAAACTGTTTTTT. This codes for CASSFSQGAANEKLFF.

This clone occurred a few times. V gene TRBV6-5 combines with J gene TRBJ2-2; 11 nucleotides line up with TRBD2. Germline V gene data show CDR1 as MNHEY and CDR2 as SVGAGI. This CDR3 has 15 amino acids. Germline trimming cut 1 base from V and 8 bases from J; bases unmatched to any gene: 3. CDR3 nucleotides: TGTGCCAGCAGTTACTGGTCTAGCGGGAGGGGGGAGCTGTTTTTT. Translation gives CASSYWSSGRGELFF.

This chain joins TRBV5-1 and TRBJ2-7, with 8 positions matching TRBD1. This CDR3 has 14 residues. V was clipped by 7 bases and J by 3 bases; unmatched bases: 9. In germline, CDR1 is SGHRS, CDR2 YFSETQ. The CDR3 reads CASSDREGDYEQYF. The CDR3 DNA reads TGCGCCAGCTCGGACAGGGAAGGGGACTACGAGCAGTACTTC.

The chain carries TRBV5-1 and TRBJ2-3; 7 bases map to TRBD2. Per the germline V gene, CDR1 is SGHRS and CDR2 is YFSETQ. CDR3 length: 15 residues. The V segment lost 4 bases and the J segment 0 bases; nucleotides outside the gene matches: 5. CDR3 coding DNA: TGCGCCAGCAGCCCGGGGGGAGGTAGCACAGATACGCAGTATTTT. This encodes CASSPGGGSTDTQYF.